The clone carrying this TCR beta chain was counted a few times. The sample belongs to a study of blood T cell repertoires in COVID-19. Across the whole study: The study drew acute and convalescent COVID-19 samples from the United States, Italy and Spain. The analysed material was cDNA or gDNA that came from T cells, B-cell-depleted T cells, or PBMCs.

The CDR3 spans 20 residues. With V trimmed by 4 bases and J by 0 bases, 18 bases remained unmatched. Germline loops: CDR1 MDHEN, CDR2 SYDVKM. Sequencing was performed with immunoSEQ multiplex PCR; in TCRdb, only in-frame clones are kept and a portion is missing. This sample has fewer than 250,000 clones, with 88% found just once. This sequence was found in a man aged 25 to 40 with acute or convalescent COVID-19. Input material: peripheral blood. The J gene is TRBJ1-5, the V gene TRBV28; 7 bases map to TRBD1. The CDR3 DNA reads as TGTGCCAGCAGTTCAACACCGGGACAGCCCAGCCATAATAGCAATCAGCCCCAGCATTTT. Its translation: CASSSTPGQPSHNSNQPQHF.